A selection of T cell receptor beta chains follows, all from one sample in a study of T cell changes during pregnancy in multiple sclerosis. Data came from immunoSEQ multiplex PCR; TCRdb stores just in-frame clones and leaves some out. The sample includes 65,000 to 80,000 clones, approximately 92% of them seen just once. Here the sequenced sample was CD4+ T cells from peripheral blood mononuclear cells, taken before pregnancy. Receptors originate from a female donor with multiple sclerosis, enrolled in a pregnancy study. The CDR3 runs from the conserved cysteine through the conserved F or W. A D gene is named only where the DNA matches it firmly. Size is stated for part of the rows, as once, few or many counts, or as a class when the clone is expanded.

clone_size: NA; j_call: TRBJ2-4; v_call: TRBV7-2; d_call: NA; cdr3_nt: TGTGCCAGCAGCTTAGTTGAAGACAGCACAAACATTCAGTACTTC; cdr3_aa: CASSLVEDSTNIQYF
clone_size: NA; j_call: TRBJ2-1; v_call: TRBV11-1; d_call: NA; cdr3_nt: TGTGCCAGCAGCTTAAACAGGTACAATGAGCAGTTCTTC; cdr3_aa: CASSLNRYNEQFF
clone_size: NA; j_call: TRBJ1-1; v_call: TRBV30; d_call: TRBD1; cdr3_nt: TGTGCCTGGAGGACAGGGGGCGCGCCCACTGAAGCTTTCTTT; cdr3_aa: CAWRTGGAPTEAFF
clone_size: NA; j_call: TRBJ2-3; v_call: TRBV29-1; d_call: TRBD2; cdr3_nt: TGCAGCGTGGGGCCCCGGGGGGGCAACACAGATACGCAGTATTTT; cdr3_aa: CSVGPRGGNTDTQYF
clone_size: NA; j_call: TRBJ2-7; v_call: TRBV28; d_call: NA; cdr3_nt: TGTGCCAGCAGCGACAGTCATTACGAGCAGTACTTC; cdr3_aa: CASSDSHYEQYF
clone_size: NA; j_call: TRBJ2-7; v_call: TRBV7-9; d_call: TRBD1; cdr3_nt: TGTGCCAGCTCCACGTGGGGGGGGACAGGGCTCGAGCAGTACTTC; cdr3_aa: CASSTWGGTGLEQYF
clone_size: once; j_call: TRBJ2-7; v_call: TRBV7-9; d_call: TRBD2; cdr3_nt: TGTGCCAGCAGCCCACAAGGACTAGCGGGAAATGACGAGCAGTACTTC; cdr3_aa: CASSPQGLAGNDEQYF
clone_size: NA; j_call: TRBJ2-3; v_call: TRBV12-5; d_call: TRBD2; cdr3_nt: TGTGCTAGTGGTCTAAAGCGGGAGCTGTCAGATACGCAGTATTTT; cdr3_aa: CASGLKRELSDTQYF
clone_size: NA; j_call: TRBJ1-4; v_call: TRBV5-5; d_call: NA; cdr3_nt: TGTGCCAGCAGCTTTGTGGGGCTTGCAACTAATGAAAAACTGTTTTTT; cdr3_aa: CASSFVGLATNEKLFF
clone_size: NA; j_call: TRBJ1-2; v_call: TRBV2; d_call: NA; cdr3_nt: TGTGCCAGCAGAAGGACAGACTCGAACTATGGCTACACCTTC; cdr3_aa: CASRRTDSNYGYTF
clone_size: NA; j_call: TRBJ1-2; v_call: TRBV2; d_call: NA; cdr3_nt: TGTGCCAGCAGGGACAGAGTTTTGGATGGCTACACCTTC; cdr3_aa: CASRDRVLDGYTF
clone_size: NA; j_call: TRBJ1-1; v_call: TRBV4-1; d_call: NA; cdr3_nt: TGCGCCAGCAGCCAAGTGGTGGAGATTGCTGGGAACACTGAAGCTTTCTTT; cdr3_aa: CASSQVVEIAGNTEAFF
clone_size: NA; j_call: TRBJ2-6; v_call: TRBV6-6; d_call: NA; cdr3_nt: TGTGCCAGCAGCTCAGTATCGTCTGGGGCCAACGTCCTGACTTTC; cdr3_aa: CASSSVSSGANVLTF
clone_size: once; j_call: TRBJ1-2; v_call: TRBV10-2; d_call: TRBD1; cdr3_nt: TGCGCCAGCAGGATCGGTAGGGACAGCTATGGCTACACCTTC; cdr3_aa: CASRIGRDSYGYTF
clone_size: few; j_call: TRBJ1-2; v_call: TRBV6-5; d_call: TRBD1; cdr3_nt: TGTGCCAGCAGTCAAGACAGGGGGCGAGGATATGGCTACACCTTC; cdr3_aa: CASSQDRGRGYGYTF
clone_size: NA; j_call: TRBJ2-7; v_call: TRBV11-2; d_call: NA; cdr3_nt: TGTGCCAGCAGCTTAGATGGCAGAATCCACGAGCAGTACTTC; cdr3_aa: CASSLDGRIHEQYF
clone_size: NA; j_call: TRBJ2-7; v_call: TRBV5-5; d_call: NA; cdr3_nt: TGTGCCAGCAGCTTGGCTCGGGACTTGCGTTACGAGCAGTACTTC; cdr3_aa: CASSLARDLRYEQYF
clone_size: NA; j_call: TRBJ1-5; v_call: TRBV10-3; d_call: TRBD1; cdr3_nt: TGTGCCATCAGTGAGGCAGGGGGCGCAGAACAGCCCCAGCATTTT; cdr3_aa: CAISEAGGAEQPQHF
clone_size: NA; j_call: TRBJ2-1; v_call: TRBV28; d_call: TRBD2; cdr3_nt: TGTGCCAGCAGTTTTGGGTGGGCGGGACTAGCTTCTTACAATGAGCAGTTCTTC; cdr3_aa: CASSFGWAGLASYNEQFF
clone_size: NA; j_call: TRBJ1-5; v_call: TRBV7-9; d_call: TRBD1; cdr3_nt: TGTGCCAGCAGCCTTGGACAGGGAGAATGGAGCAATCAGCCCCAGCATTTT; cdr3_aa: CASSLGQGEWSNQPQHF
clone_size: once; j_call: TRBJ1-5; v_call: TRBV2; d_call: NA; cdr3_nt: TGTGCCAGCAGTCGCGATAGCAATCAGCCCCAGCATTTT; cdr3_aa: CASSRDSNQPQHF
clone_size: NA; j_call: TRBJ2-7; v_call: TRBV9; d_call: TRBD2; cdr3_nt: TGTGCCAGCAGCGTAGATGGGACACATAGCGGGAGCCAGTACTTC; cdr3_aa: CASSVDGTHSGSQYF
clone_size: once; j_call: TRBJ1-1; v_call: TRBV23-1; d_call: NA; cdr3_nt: TGCGCCAGCAGTCATTTCACGGTACAGGGCCTCACTGAAGCTTTCTTT; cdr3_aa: CASSHFTVQGLTEAFF
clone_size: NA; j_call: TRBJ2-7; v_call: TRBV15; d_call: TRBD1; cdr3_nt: TGTGCCACCAGCAGAGAGACAGGGGGCTACGAGCAGTACTTC; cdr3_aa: CATSRETGGYEQYF
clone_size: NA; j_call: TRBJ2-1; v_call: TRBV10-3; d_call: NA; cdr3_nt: TGTGCCATCAGTGAGTCGGGCCCGTCCTACAATGAGCAGTTCTTC; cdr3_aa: CAISESGPSYNEQFF
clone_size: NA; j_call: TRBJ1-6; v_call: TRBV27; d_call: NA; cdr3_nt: TGTGCCAGCAGCCGGGACTCCTGGAGCTCCTATAATTCACCCCTCCACTTT; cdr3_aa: CASSRDSWSSYNSPLHF
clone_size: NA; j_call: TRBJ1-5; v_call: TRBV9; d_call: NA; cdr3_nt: TGTGCCAGCAGCCCGAGTTTCAATCAGCCCCAGCATTTT; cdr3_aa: CASSPSFNQPQHF
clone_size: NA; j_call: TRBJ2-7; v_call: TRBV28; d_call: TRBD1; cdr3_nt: TGTGCCAGCAGTACGCCGGGACAGGCCTACGAGCAGTACTTC; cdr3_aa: CASSTPGQAYEQYF
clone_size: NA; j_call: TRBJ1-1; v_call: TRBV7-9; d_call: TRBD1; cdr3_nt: TGTGCCAGCAGCCCAGGGGGAGGGACAGGGGGCACTGAAGCTTTCTTT; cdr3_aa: CASSPGGGTGGTEAFF
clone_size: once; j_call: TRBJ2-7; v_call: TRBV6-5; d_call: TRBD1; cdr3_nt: TGTGCCAGCAGTGAGGCAGGGGGCAACCACGAGCAGTACTTC; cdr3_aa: CASSEAGGNHEQYF
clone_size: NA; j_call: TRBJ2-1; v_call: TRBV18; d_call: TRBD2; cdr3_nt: TGTGCCAGCTCACCCACTAGCGGGGGCGAGCATGAGCAGTTCTTC; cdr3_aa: CASSPTSGGEHEQFF
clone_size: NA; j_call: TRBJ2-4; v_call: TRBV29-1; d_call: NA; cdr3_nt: TGCAGCGTTGGTGGGGGGGCCAAAAACATTCAGTACTTC; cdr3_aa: CSVGGGAKNIQYF
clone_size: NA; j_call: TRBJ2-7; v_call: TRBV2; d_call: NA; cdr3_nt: TGTGCCAGCAGGGCCGCAGGATACCCCTACGAGCAGTACTTC; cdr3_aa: CASRAAGYPYEQYF
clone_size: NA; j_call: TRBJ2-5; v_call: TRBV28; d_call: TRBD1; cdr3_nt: TGTGCCAGCAGCCCTGACAGGGGGTGGATTCGGACCCAGTACTTC; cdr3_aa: CASSPDRGWIRTQYF
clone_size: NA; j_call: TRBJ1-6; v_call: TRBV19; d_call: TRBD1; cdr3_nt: TGTGCCAGTAGTATAGCGGGACAGGGTGATTCACCCCTCCACTTT; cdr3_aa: CASSIAGQGDSPLHF
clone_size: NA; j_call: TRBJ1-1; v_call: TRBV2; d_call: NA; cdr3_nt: TGTGCCAGCACCGTCAGGAGGGACACTGAAGCTTTCTTT; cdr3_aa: CASTVRRDTEAFF
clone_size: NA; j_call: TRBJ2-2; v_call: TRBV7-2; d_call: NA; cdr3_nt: TGTGCCAGCAGTTTCGGGACTCTCCCCGGGGAGCTGTTTTTT; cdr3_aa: CASSFGTLPGELFF